This is a list of T cell receptor beta chains from one sample in a study of blood T cell repertoires in COVID-19. Repertoires were generated with immunoSEQ multiplex PCR, while TCRdb's copy carries only in-frame clones and drops some. This table has under 90,000 clones, roughly three quarters appearing once. The sample taken for sequencing was peripheral blood. Receptors originate from a human donor in a cohort sampled during active COVID-19. Each CDR3 is given with its conserved first and last residue. Fields, in order: CDR3 protein, CDR3 DNA, J gene, D gene, clone size, V gene, CDR3 length. A D gene is named only where the DNA matches it firmly. Only part of the rows carry a size: once, few, many, or a class if the clone is expanded.

CASRRVAGDQETQYF	TGTGCCAGCAGGAGGGTAGCGGGGGATCAAGAGACCCAGTACTTC	TRBJ2-5	TRBD2	NA	TRBV2	15
CASSLGAGSYGANVLTF	TGTGCCAGCAGCTTAGGAGCAGGGTCTTACGGGGCCAACGTCCTGACTTTC	TRBJ2-6	NA	NA	TRBV7-2	17
CASSYRVGGSKETQYF	TGTGCCAGCAGTTACAGAGTGGGAGGGAGTAAAGAGACCCAGTACTTC	TRBJ2-5	TRBD2	once	TRBV6-2/TRBV6-3	16
CAWSVGAGADAVYF	NA	TRBJ2-3	NA	NA	TRBV30	14
CASSFKRDTGELFF	TGTGCCAGCAGCTTTAAGCGGGACACCGGGGAGCTGTTTTTT	TRBJ2-2	NA	few	TRBV11-2	14
CASNRERSGKLFF	TGTGCCAGTAATAGGGAGAGGTCTGGAAAACTGTTTTTT	TRBJ1-4	NA	NA	TRBV19	13
CASRRVTSGGAGEQYF	TGTGCCAGCAGACGAGTGACTAGCGGGGGGGCAGGCGAGCAGTACTTC	TRBJ2-7	TRBD2	NA	TRBV3-1/TRBV3-2	16
CASSLEGVGNQPQHF	TGCGCCAGCAGCCTGGAGGGGGTCGGCAATCAGCCCCAGCATTTT	TRBJ1-5	NA	NA	TRBV5-1	15
CASSRFTDTQYF	TGTGCCAGCAGCAGATTCACAGATACGCAGTATTTT	TRBJ2-3	NA	NA	TRBV27	12
CASSLSVVGAGRNEQFF	TGTGCCAGCAGCTTAAGTGTCGTGGGGGCGGGTCGTAATGAGCAGTTCTTC	TRBJ2-1	NA	NA	TRBV7-3	17
CASSLAGTYEQYF	TGTGCCAGCAGTTTGGCGGGGACGTACGAGCAGTACTTC	TRBJ2-7	NA	NA	TRBV28	13
CATSDPRTPGATQYF	TGTGCCACCAGTGACCCAAGGACTCCCGGCGCGACCCAGTACTTC	TRBJ2-5	NA	NA	TRBV24-1	15
CASSRDRVADTQYF	TGTGCCAGCAGCCGGGACAGGGTGGCAGATACGCAGTATTTT	TRBJ2-3	TRBD1	NA	TRBV5-4	14
CASSYLDTLYEQYF	TGTGCCAGCAGTTACCTGGACACCCTCTACGAGCAGTACTTC	TRBJ2-7	NA	once	TRBV6-2/TRBV6-3	14
CASCLGGTGSPLHF	TGTGCCAGCTGCTTGGGGGGGACGGGTTCACCCCTCCACTTT	TRBJ1-6	NA	once	TRBV7-2	14
CASRLTGRGGDTQYF	TGTGCCAGCAGATTGACTGGGAGGGGCGGAGATACGCAGTATTTT	TRBJ2-3	TRBD2	NA	TRBV7-3	15
CASSPRGRREDEQYF	TGTGCCAGCAGCCCCAGGGGACGGAGAGAGGACGAGCAGTACTTC	TRBJ2-7	NA	NA	TRBV6-5	15
CASSATETGADQPQHF	TGTGCCAGTAGTGCGACAGAGACAGGGGCAGATCAGCCCCAGCATTTT	TRBJ1-5	TRBD1	NA	TRBV19	16
CASSRTAQETQYF	TGTGCCAGCAGCCGGACAGCCCAAGAGACCCAGTACTTC	TRBJ2-5	NA	NA	TRBV7-2	13
CASRRLAGSQETQYF	TGTGCCAGTAGGCGACTAGCGGGCTCCCAAGAGACCCAGTACTTC	TRBJ2-5	TRBD2	NA	TRBV19	15
CASSSSGTGTYEQYF	TGTGCCAGCAGTTCTTCCGGGACAGGGACCTACGAGCAGTACTTC	TRBJ2-7	TRBD1	NA	TRBV6-5	15
CASSHGGARGPEAFF	TGTGCCAGCTCACACGGGGGGGCGAGGGGGCCTGAAGCTTTCTTT	TRBJ1-1	TRBD1	NA	TRBV18	15
CASRGTGANSPLHF	TGTGCCAGCAGGGGGACAGGGGCCAATTCACCCCTCCACTTT	TRBJ1-6	TRBD1	NA	TRBV9	14
CASSSPPGQGNSPLHF	TGTGCCAGCAGCTCCCCCCCGGGACAGGGCAATTCACCCCTCCACTTT	TRBJ1-6	TRBD1	NA	TRBV7-2	16